This T cell receptor (beta chain) was found in a study of blood T cell repertoires in COVID-19. Looking at the study overall: Nucleic acid was either cDNA or gDNA, and it came from T cells, B-cell-depleted T cells, or PBMCs.

Original methodology: Reference gene primer amplification in the assay estimated nucleated cell counts. Here immunoSEQ multiplex PCR was the method, and the copy in TCRdb shows in-frame clones only, minus some. The DNA was the basis for D and trimming; V, J and clone size are from that table. The sample contains a few hundred thousand clones, around 90% of which appear only once. The CDR3 length is 15 residues. Trimming took 4 bases from V and 2 from J; bases not matched to a gene: 7. Germline lookup yields CDR1 SGHDT and CDR2 YYEEEE. Cohort placement rested on clinical history that participants reported themselves.

The V gene is TRBV5-6, the J gene TRBJ2-7, with 9 bases matching TRBD2. Material for sequencing was PBMCs or T cells enriched from blood (not recorded which). This clonotype was obtained from a woman younger than 35 with acute COVID-19. CDR3: CASSPPWTSAYEQYF. The CDR3 DNA reads TGTGCCAGCAGCCCTCCTTGGACTAGCGCCTACGAGCAGTACTTC.